The entry below describes one T cell receptor (beta chain). The sample comes from a study of T cell changes during pregnancy in multiple sclerosis. Clones were read by immunoSEQ multiplex PCR, and TCRdb kept only the in-frame ones, dropping some. The sample includes 65,000 to 90,000 clones, almost 95% of them seen just once. CDR1 is SGHRS and CDR2 is YFSETQ in the germline V gene. CDR3 length: 13 amino acids. V gave up 0 bases and J gave up 3 bases, with 3 bases separating them. This TCR derives from a female donor in good health, enrolled as a control in a pregnancy study. The chain couples TRBV5-1 to TRBJ2-2; D is unresolved. The source material was peripheral blood, sampled in the third trimester of pregnancy. Here the CDR3 DNA reads TGCGCCAGCAGCTTGGGCGACACCGGGGAGCTGTTTTTT. Encoded protein: CASSLGDTGELFF.